This is a list of T cell receptor beta chains from one sample in a study of T cells after yellow fever vaccination. TCRdb analysed the 5' RACE reads with MiXCR anew, one entry per CDR3 protein. The sample lists about 430,000 distinct CDR3 sequences, over 15% occurring once. The sequencing here drew on PBMCs, taken before the yellow fever booster vaccination. Receptors originate from a young man who received the YFV17D yellow fever vaccine. The CDR3 runs from the conserved cysteine through the conserved F or W. Fields, in order: D gene, V gene, J gene, clone size, CDR3 protein, CDR3 DNA. The D gene is left open where the match is weak. For some rows the clone size is stated as once, few or many, or as a class when expanded; others skip it.

d_gene: -; v_gene: TRBV2; j_gene: TRBJ1-1; abundance: -; CDR3aa: CASQDTVDTEAFF; CDR3nt: TGTGCCAGCCAAGACACAGTAGACACTGAAGCTTTCTTT
d_gene: -; v_gene: TRBV6-2/TRBV6-3; j_gene: TRBJ2-1; abundance: few; CDR3aa: CASSYRAGTRRDEQFF; CDR3nt: TGTGCCAGCAGTTACAGGGCCGGGACCCGGCGGGACGAGCAGTTCTTC
d_gene: -; v_gene: TRBV20-1; j_gene: TRBJ1-6; abundance: many; CDR3aa: CSARDPRHRTYNSPLHF; CDR3nt: TGCAGTGCTAGAGATCCAAGACACAGGACCTATAATTCACCCCTCCACTTT
d_gene: -; v_gene: TRBV10-3; j_gene: TRBJ1-4; abundance: -; CDR3aa: CAISESGGTNEKLFF; CDR3nt: TGTGCCATCAGTGAGTCCGGCGGCACTAATGAAAAACTGTTTTTT
d_gene: -; v_gene: TRBV10-3; j_gene: TRBJ2-5; abundance: -; CDR3aa: CAIRPAGRQETQYF; CDR3nt: TGTGCCATCAGGCCCGCCGGCCGGCAGGAGACCCAGTACTTC
d_gene: -; v_gene: TRBV4-1; j_gene: TRBJ1-4; abundance: -; CDR3aa: CASSRGTDNEKLFF; CDR3nt: TGCGCCAGCAGCCGCGGGACCGATAATGAAAAACTGTTTTTT
d_gene: -; v_gene: TRBV7-2; j_gene: TRBJ1-2; abundance: -; CDR3aa: CASSEGVVRYGYTF; CDR3nt: TGTGCCAGCAGCGAGGGGGTAGTACGATATGGCTACACCTTC
d_gene: TRBD2; v_gene: TRBV28; j_gene: TRBJ2-1; abundance: -; CDR3aa: CAVGGLAGVNEQFF; CDR3nt: TGTGCCGTAGGGGGGCTAGCGGGGGTGAATGAGCAGTTCTTC
d_gene: -; v_gene: TRBV21-1; j_gene: TRBJ1-5; abundance: once; CDR3aa: CASSSRGLQPQHF; CDR3nt: TGTGCCAGCAGCTCCAGGGGGCTGCAGCCCCAGCATTTT
d_gene: TRBD1; v_gene: TRBV5-5; j_gene: TRBJ2-1; abundance: few; CDR3aa: CASSSRGRSEQFF; CDR3nt: TGTGCCAGCAGCTCCAGGGGGAGAAGTGAGCAGTTCTTC
d_gene: -; v_gene: TRBV28; j_gene: TRBJ2-1; abundance: many; CDR3aa: CASSLLPTAYNEQFF; CDR3nt: TGTGCCAGCAGTCTACTTCCGACAGCCTACAATGAGCAGTTCTTC
d_gene: -; v_gene: TRBV7-2; j_gene: TRBJ2-5; abundance: -; CDR3aa: CASSFSVPPGAQYF; CDR3nt: TGTGCCAGCAGCTTCTCTGTACCTCCGGGGGCCCAGTACTTC
d_gene: TRBD2; v_gene: TRBV9; j_gene: TRBJ2-7; abundance: -; CDR3aa: CASSGPKGLAGAAYEQYF; CDR3nt: TGTGCCAGCAGCGGACCCAAAGGACTAGCGGGGGCCGCCTACGAGCAGTACTTC
d_gene: -; v_gene: TRBV27; j_gene: TRBJ1-1; abundance: -; CDR3aa: CASSLEGGGWTEAFF; CDR3nt: TGTGCCAGCAGTTTAGAGGGTGGGGGTTGGACTGAAGCTTTCTTT
d_gene: -; v_gene: TRBV12-3/TRBV12-4; j_gene: TRBJ1-2; abundance: many; CDR3aa: CASTPTGFTYGYTF; CDR3nt: TGTGCCAGCACCCCGACCGGGTTTACCTATGGCTACACCTTC